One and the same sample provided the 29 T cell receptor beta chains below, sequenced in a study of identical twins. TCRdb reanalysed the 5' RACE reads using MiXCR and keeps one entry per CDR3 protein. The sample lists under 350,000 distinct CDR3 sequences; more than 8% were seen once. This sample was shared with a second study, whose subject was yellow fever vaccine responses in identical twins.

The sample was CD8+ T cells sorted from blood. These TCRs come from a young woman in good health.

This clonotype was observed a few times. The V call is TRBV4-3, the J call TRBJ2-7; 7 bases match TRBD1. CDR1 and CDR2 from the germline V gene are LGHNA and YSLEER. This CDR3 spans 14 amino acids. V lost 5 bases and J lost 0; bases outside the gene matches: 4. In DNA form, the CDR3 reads TGCGCCAGCAGCGCCAGACAGGGCTCCTACGAGCAGTACTTC. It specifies CASSARQGSYEQYF.

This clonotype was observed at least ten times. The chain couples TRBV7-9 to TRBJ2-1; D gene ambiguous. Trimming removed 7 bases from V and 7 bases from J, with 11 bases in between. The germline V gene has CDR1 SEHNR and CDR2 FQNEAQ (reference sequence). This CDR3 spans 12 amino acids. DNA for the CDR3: TGTGCCAGCATCAGAGAAGGGAATGAGCAGTTCTTC. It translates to CASIREGNEQFF.

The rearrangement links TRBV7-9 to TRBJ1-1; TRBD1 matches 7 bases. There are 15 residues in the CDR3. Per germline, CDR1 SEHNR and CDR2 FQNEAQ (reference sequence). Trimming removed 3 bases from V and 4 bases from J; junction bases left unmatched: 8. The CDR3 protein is CASSFNDRDSTEAFF. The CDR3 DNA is TGTGCCAGCAGCTTTAACGATCGGGACAGCACTGAAGCTTTCTTT.

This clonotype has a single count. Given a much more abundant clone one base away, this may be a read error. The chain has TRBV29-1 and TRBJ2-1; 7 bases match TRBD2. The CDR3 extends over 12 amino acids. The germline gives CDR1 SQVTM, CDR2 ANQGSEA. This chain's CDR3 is CSVRPRGDELFF. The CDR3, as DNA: TGCAGCGTTCGCCCTCGGGGGGATGAGCTGTTCTTC.

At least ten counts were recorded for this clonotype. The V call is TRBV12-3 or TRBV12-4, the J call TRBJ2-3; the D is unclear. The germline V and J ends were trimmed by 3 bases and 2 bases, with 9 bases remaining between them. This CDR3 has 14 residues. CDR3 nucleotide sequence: TGTGCCAGCAGTTTGTGGGGTGACACAGATACGCAGTATTTT. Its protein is CASSLWGDTDTQYF.

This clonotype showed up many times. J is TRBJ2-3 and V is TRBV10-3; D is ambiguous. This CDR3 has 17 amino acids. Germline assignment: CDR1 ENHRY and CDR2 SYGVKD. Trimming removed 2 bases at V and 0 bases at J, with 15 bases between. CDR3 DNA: TGTGCCATCAGTGAGGGGCCGAGGCCGGAAAGCACAGATACGCAGTATTTT. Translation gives CAISEGPRPESTDTQYF.

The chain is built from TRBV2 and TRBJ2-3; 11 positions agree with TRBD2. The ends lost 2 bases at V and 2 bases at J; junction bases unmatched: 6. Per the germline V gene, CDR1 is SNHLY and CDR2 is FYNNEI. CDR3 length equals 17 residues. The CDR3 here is CASSETLAGGATDTQYF. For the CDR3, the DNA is TGTGCCAGCAGTGAAACCCTAGCGGGAGGTGCCACAGATACGCAGTATTTT.

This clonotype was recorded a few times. DNA for the CDR3: TGTGCCAGCAGCTTACACATGGGGATGAACACTGAAGCTTTCTTT. Its protein product is CASSLHMGMNTEAFF. The rearrangement links TRBV7-9 to TRBJ1-1; D is ambiguous. This CDR3 spans 15 amino acids. Germline lookup yields CDR1 SEHNR and CDR2 FQNEAQ (reference sequence). V lost 2 bases and J 0 bases, leaving 10 bases between the germline ends.

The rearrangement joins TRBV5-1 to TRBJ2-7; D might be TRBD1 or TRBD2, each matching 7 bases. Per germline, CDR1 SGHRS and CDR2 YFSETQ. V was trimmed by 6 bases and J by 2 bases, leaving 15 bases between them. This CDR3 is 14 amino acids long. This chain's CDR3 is CASTLGGTAYEQYF. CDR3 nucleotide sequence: TGCGCCAGCACCCTGGGGGGGACAGCCTACGAGCAGTACTTC. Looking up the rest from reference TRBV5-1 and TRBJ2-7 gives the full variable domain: KAGVTQTPRYLIKTRGQQVTLSCSPISGHRSVSWYQQTPGQGLQFLFEYFSETQRNKGNFPGRFSGRQFSNSRSEMNVSTLELGDSALYLCASTLGGTAYEQYFGPGTRLTVT.

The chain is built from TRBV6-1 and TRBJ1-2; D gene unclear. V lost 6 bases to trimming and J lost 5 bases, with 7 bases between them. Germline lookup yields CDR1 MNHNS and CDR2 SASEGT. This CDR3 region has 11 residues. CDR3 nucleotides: TGTGCCAGCAGGGAGTGGTATGGCTACACCTTC. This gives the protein CASREWYGYTF.

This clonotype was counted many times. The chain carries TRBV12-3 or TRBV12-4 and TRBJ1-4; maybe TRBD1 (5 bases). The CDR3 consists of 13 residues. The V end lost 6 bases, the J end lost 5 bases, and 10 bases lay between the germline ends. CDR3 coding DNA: TGTGCCAGCAGACTGGGGGGGAATGAAAAACTGTTTTTT. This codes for CASRLGGNEKLFF.

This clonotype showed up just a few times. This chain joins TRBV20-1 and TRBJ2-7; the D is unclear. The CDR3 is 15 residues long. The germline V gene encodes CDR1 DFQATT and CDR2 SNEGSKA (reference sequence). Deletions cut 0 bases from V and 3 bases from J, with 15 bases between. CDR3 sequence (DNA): TGCAGTGCTAGAGATATGCCCGCCTCCTTCTACGAGCAGTACTTC. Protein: CSARDMPASFYEQYF.

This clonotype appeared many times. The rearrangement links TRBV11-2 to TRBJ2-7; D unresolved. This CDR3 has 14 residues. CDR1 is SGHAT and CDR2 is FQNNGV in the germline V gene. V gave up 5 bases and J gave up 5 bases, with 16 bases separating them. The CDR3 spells CASSTSDGSNEQYF. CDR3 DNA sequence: TGTGCCAGCAGCACCTCAGACGGTTCTAACGAGCAGTACTTC.

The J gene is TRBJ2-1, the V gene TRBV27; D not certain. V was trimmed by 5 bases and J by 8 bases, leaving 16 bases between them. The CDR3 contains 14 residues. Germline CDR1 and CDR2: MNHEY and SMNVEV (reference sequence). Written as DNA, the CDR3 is TGTGCCAGCAGTCTCCGCCAGGCGCAGGATGAGCAGTTCTTC. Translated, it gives CASSLRQAQDEQFF.

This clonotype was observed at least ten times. The CDR3 protein is CASSLEPESYEQYF. DNA of the CDR3: TGTGCCAGCAGCTTAGAGCCCGAGTCCTACGAGCAGTACTTC. The rearrangement links TRBV7-9 to TRBJ2-7, with unresolved D. CDR1 is SEHNR, CDR2 FQNEAQ, per germline (reference sequence). V was shortened by 1 base and J by 1 base, with 8 bases between the two germline ends. The CDR3 totals 14 residues.

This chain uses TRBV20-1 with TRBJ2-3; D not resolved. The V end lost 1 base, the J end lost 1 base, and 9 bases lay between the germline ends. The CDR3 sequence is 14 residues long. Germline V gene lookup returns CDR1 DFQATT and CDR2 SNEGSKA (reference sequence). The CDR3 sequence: CSARVVDGTDTQYF. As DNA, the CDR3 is TGCAGTGCTAGAGTAGTGGACGGCACAGATACGCAGTATTTT.

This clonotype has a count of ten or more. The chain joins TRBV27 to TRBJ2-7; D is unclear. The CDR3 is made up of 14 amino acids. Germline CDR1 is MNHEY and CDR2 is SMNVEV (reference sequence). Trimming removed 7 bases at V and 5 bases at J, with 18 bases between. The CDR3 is CASMSFVYEHEQYF. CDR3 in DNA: TGTGCCAGCATGTCGTTTGTGTACGAACACGAGCAGTACTTC.

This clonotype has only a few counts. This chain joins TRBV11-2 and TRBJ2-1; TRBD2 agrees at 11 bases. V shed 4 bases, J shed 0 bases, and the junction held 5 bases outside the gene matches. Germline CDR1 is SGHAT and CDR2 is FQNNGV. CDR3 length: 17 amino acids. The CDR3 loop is CASSSTSGVSSYNEQFF. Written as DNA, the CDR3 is TGTGCCAGCAGCTCGACTAGCGGGGTCAGCTCCTACAATGAGCAGTTCTTC.

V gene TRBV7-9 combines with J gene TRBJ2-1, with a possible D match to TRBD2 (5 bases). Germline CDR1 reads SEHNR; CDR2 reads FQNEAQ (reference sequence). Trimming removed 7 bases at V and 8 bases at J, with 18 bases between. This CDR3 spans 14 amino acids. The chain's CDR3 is CASTPPDEGHEQFF. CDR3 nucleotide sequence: TGTGCCAGCACCCCACCGGACGAGGGCCATGAGCAGTTCTTC. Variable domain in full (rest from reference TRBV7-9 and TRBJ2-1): DTGVSQNPRHKITKRGQNVTFRCDPISEHNRLYWYRQTLGQGPEFLTYFQNEAQLEKSRLLSDRFSAERPKGSFSTLEIQRTEQGDSAMYLCASTPPDEGHEQFFGPGTRLTVL.

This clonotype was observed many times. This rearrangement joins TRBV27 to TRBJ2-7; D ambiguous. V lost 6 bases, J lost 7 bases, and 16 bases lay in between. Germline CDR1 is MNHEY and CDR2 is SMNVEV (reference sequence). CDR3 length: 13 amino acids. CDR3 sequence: CASSISSPSEQYF. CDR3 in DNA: TGTGCCAGCAGCATATCCTCCCCTAGTGAGCAGTACTTC.

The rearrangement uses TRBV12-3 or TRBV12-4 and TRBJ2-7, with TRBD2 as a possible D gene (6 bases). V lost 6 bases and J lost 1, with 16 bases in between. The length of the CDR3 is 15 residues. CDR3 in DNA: TGTGCCAGCAGCACCATGGCTAGCGCTTCCTACGAGCAGTACTTC. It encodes CASSTMASASYEQYF.

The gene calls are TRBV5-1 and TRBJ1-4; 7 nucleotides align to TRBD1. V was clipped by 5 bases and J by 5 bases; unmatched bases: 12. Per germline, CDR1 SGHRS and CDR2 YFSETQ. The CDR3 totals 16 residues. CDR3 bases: TGCGCCAGCAGTTGGGTGACAGGGTCCGAGAATGAAAAACTGTTTTTT. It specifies CASSWVTGSENEKLFF.

CDR3 nucleotides: TGTGCCAGCAGTTGGGGACAGGGGGGTGAGCAGTACTTC. Protein product: CASSWGQGGEQYF. The chain links TRBV27 to TRBJ2-7; 11 bases match TRBD1. The V and J ends lost 4 bases and 7 bases, in that order; junction bases with no gene match: 3. The CDR3 contains 13 residues. Germline CDR1 and CDR2: MNHEY and SMNVEV (reference sequence).

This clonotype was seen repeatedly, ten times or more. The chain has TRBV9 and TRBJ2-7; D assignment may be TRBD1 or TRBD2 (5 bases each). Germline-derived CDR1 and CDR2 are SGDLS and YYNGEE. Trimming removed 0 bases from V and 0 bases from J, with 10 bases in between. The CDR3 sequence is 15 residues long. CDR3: CASSVEAGSSYEQYF. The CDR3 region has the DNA TGTGCCAGCAGCGTAGAAGCAGGGAGCTCCTACGAGCAGTACTTC.

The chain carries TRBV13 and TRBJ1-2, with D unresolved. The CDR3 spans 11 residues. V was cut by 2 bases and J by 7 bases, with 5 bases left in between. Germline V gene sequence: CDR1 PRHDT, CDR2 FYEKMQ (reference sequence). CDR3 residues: CASSLSGGYTF. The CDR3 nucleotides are TGTGCCAGCAGCTTAAGTGGTGGCTACACCTTC.

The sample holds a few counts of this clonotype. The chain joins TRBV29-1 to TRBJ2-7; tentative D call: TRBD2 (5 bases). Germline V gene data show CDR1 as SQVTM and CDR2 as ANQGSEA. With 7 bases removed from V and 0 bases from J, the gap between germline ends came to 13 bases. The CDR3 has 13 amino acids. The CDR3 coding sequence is TGCAGCGCTTCGGACTGGAGCTCCTACGAGCAGTACTTC. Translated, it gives CSASDWSSYEQYF.

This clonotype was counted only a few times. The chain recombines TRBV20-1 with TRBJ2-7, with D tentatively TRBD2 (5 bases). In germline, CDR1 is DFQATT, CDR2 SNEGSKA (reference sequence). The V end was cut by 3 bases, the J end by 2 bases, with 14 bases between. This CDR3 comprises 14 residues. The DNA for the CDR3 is TGCAGTGCTAGGGACGGAGGAAATACCTACGAGCAGTACTTC. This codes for CSARDGGNTYEQYF.

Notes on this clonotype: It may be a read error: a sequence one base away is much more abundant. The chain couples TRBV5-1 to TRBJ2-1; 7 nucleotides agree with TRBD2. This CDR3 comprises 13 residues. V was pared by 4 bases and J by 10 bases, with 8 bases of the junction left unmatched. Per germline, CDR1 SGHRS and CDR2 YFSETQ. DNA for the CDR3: TGCGCCAGCAGCGCCATAACGGGGGGAGAGCAGTTCTTC. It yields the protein CASSAITGGEQFF.

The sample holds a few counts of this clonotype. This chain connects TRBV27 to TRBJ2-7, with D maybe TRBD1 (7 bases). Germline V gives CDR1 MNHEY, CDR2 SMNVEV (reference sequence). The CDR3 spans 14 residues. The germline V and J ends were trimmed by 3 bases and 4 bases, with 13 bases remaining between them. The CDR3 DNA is TGTGCCAGCAGTTTTGCGGGGACAGTTTACGAGCAGTACTTC. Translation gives CASSFAGTVYEQYF.